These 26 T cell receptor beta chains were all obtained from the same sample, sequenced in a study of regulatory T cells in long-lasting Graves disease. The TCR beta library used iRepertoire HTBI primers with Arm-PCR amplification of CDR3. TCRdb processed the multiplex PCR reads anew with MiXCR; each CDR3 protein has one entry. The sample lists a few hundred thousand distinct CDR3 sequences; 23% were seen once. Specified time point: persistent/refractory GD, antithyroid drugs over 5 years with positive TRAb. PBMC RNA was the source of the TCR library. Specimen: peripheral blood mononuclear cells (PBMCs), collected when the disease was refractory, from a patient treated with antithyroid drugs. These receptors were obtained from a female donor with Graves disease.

The CDR3 DNA follows: TGTGCCACCAGTGAGGAGGACAGGAGATATGGCTACACCTTC. Encoded protein: CATSEEDRRYGYTF. J is TRBJ1-2 and V is TRBV24-1, with 7 bases matching TRBD1. The ends lost 4 bases at V and 5 bases at J; junction bases unmatched: 6. Germline CDR1 reads KGHDR; CDR2 reads SFDVKD. The CDR3 length is 14 residues.

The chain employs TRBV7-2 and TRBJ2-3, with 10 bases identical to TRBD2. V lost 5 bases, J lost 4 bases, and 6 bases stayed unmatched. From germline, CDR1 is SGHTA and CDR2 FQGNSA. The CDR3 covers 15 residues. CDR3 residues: CASSPSGSRADTQYF. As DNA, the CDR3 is TGTGCCAGCAGCCCTAGCGGGAGTCGAGCAGATACGCAGTATTTT.

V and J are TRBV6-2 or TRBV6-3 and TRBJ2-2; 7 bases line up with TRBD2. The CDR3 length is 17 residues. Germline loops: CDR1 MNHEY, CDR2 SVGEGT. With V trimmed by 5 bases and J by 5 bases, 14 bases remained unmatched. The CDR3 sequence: CASSEEAGWLVTGELFF. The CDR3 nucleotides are TGTGCCAGCAGTGAAGAAGCGGGATGGTTGGTGACCGGGGAGCTGTTTTTT.

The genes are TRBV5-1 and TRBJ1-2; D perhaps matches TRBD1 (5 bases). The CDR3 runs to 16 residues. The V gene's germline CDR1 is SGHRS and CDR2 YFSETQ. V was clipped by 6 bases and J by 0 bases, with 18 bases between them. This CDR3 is CASNPEGAKANYGYTF. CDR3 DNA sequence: TGCGCCAGCAATCCGGAAGGGGCCAAAGCTAACTATGGCTACACCTTC.

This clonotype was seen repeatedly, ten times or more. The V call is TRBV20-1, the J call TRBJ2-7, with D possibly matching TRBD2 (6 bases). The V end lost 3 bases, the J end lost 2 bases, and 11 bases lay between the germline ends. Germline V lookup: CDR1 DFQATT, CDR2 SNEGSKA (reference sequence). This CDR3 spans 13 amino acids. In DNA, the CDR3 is TGCAGTGCTAGGCGGGAAATCACCTACGAGCAGTACTTC. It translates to CSARREITYEQYF.

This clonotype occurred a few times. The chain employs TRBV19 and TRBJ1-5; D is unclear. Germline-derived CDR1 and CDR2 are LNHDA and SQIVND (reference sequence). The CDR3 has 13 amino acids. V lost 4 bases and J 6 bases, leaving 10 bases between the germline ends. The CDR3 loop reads CASSTRPGQPQHF. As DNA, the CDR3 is TGTGCCAGTAGTACCAGGCCCGGTCAGCCCCAGCATTTT. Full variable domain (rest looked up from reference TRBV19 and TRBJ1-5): DGGITQSPKYLFRKEGQNVTLSCEQNLNHDAMYWYRQDPGQGLRLIYYSQIVNDFQKGDIAEGYSVSREKKESFPLTVTSAQKNPTAFYLCASSTRPGQPQHFGDGTRLSIL.

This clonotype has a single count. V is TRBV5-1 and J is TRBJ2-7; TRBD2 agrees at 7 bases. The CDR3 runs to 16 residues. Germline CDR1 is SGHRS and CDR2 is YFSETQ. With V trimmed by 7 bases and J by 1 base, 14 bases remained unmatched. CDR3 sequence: CASRPSPSGLSYEQYF. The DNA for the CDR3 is TGCGCCAGCCGCCCCTCCCCTAGCGGATTATCCTACGAGCAGTACTTC. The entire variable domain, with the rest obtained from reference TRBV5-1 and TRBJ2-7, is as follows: KAGVTQTPRYLIKTRGQQVTLSCSPISGHRSVSWYQQTPGQGLQFLFEYFSETQRNKGNFPGRFSGRQFSNSRSEMNVSTLELGDSALYLCASRPSPSGLSYEQYFGPGTRLTVT.

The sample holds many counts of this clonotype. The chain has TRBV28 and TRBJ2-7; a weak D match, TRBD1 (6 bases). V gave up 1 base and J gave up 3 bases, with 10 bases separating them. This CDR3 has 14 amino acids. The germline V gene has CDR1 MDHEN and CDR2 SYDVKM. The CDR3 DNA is TGTGCCAGCAGTTTATACAGGGCGGGCTACGAGCAGTACTTC. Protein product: CASSLYRAGYEQYF. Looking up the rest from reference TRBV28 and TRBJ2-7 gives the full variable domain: DVKVTQSSRYLVKRTGEKVFLECVQDMDHENMFWYRQDPGLGLRLIYFSYDVKMKEKGDIPEGYSVSREKKERFSLILESASTNQTSMYLCASSLYRAGYEQYFGPGTRLTVT.

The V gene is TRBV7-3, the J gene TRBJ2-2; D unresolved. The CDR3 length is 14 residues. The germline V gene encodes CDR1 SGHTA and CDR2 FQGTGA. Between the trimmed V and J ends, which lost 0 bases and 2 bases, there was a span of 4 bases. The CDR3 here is CASSLTPNTGELFF. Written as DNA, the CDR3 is TGTGCCAGCAGCTTAACTCCAAACACCGGGGAGCTGTTTTTT.

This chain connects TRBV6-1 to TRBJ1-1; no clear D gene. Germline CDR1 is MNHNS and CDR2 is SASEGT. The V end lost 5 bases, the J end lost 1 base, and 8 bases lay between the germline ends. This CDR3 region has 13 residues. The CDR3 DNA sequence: TGTGCCAGCAGTCCTATACAGAACACTGAAGCTTTCTTT. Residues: CASSPIQNTEAFF.

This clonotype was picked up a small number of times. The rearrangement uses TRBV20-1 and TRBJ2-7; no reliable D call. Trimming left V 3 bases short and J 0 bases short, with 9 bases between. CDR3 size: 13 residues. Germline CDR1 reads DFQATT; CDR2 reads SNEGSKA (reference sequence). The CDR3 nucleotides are TGCAGTGCTAGTTCTGGGCCCTCCTACGAGCAGTACTTC. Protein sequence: CSASSGPSYEQYF.

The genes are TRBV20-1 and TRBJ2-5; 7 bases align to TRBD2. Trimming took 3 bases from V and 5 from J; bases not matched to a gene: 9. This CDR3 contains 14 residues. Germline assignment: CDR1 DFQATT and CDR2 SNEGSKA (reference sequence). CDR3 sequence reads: CSASSREMWETQYF. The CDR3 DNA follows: TGCAGTGCTAGCTCGCGGGAGATGTGGGAGACCCAGTACTTC.

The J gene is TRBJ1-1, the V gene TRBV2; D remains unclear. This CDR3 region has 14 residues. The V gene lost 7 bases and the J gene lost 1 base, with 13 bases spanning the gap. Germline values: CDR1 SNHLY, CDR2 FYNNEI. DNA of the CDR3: TGTGCCAGCATTTTAGGGCTGGCGAACACTGAAGCTTTCTTT. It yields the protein CASILGLANTEAFF.

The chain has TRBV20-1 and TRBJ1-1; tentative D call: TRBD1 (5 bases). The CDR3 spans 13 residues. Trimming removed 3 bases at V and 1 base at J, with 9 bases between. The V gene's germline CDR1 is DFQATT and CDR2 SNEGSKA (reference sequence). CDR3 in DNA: TGCAGTGCTAGGGGGGAGTGGAACACTGAAGCTTTCTTT. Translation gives CSARGEWNTEAFF.

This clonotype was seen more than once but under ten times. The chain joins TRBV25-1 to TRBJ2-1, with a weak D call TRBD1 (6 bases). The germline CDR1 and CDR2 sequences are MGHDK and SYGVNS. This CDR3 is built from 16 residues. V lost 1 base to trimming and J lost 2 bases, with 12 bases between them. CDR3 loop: CASSEWGQGTYNEQFF. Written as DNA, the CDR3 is TGTGCCAGCAGTGAATGGGGGCAGGGAACCTACAATGAGCAGTTCTTC.

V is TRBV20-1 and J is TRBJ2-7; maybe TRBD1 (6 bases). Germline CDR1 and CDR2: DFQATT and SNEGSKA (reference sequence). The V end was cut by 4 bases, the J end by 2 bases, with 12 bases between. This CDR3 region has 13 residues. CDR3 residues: CSAIYRDPYEQYF. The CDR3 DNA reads TGCAGTGCTATTTACAGGGACCCCTACGAGCAGTACTTC.

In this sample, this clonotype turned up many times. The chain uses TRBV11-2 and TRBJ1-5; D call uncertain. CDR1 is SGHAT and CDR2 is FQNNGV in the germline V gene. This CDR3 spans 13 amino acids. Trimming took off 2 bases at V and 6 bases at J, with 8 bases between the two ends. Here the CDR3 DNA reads TGTGCCAGCAGCTTATACGGCGGTCAGCCCCAGCATTTT. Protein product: CASSLYGGQPQHF.

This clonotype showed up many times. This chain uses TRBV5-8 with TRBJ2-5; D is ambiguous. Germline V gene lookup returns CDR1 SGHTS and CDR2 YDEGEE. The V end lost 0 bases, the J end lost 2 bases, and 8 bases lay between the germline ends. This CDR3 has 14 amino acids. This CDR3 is CASSLGSRQETQYF. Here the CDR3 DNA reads TGTGCCAGCAGCTTGGGGTCAAGACAAGAGACCCAGTACTTC.

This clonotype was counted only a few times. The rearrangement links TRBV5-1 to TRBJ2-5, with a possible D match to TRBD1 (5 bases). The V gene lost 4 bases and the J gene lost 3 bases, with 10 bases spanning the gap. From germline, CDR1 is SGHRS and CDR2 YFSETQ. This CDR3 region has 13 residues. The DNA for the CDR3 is TGCGCCAGCAGCCAGGGTCCCAAAGAGACCCAGTACTTC. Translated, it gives CASSQGPKETQYF.

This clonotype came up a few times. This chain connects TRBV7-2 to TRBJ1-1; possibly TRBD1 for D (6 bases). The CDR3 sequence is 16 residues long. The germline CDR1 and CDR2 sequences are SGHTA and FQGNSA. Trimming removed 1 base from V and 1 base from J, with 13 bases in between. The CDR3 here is CASSLGGRGGNTEAFF. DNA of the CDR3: TGTGCCAGCAGCTTAGGGGGCAGGGGCGGGAACACTGAAGCTTTCTTT.

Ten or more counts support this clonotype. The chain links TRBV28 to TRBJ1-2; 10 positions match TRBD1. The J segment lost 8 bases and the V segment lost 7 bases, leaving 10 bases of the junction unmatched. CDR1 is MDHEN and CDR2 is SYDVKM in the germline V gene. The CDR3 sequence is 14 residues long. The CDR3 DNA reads TGTGCCAGCAATTTCGGGACAGGGGTACGCGGCTACACCTTC. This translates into CASNFGTGVRGYTF.

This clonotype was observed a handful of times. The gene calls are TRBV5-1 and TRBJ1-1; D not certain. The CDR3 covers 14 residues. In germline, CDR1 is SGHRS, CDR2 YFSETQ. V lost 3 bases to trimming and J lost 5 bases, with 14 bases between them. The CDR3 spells CASSSTAGGTEAFF. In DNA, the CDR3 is TGCGCCAGCAGCTCGACGGCAGGAGGGACTGAAGCTTTCTTT.

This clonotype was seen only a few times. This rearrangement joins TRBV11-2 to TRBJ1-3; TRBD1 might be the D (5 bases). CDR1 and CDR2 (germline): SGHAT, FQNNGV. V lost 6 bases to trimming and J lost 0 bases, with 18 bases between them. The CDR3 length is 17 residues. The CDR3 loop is CASSPFPSGSSGNTIYF. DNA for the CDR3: TGTGCCAGCAGTCCCTTCCCATCAGGGTCCTCTGGAAACACCATATATTTT.

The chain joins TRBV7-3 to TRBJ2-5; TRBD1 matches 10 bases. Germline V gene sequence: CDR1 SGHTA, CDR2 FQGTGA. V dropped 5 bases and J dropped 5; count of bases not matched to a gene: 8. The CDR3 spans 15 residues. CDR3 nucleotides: TGTGCCAGCAGCCAAGGGACAGGGGCGGGGGAGACCCAGTACTTC. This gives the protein CASSQGTGAGETQYF.

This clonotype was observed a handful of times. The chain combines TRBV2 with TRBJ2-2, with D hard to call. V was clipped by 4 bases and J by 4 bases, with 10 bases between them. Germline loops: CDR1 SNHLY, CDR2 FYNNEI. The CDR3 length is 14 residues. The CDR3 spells CASSGDVSTGELFF. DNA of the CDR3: TGTGCCAGCAGTGGTGACGTGAGCACCGGGGAGCTGTTTTTT.

Here the CDR3 DNA reads TGTGCCAGCAGTTTCAGAATGGTGGCCTACGAGCAGTACTTC. Its translation: CASSFRMVAYEQYF. V is TRBV6-2 or TRBV6-3 and J is TRBJ2-7; no clear D gene. Germline-derived CDR1 and CDR2 are MNHEY and SVGEGT. The CDR3 covers 14 residues. Trimming left V 4 bases short and J 2 bases short, with 12 bases between.